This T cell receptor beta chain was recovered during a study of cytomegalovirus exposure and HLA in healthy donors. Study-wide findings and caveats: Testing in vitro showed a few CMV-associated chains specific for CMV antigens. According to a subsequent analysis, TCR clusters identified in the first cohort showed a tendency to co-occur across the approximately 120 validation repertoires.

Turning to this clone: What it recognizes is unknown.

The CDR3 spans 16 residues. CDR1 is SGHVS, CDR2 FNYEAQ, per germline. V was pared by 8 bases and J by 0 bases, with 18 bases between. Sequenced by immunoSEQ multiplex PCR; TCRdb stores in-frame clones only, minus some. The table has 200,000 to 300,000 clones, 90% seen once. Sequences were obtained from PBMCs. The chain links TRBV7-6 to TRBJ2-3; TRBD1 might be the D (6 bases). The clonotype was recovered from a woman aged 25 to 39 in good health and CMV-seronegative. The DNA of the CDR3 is TGTGCCAGCCCAACTACAGGGAGCTCTAGCACAGATACGCAGTATTTT. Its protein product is CASPTTGSSSTDTQYF.